Shown below are 9 T cell receptor beta chains from a single sample sequenced in a study of blood T cell repertoires in COVID-19. Repertoires were generated with immunoSEQ multiplex PCR, while TCRdb's copy carries only in-frame clones and drops some. The sample holds roughly 230,000 clones, 65% to 85% seen once. Material: peripheral blood. These receptors came from a man between 45 and 60 years old with active or convalescent COVID-19.

The chain has TRBV3-1 (or the pseudogene TRBV3-2) and TRBJ2-3; D gene uncertain. There are 12 residues in the CDR3. Germline V gives CDR1 LGHDT, CDR2 YNNKEL (reference sequence). Trimming pared 4 bases from V and 0 bases from J, leaving 2 bases between. The CDR3 spells CASSPSTDTQYF. CDR3 coding DNA: TGTGCCAGCAGCCCTAGCACAGATACGCAGTATTTT.

This clone was counted once. V usage is TRBV2 and J usage is TRBJ2-5; 7 positions match TRBD1. The CDR3 spans 14 residues. The germline V gene has CDR1 SNHLY and CDR2 FYNNEI. J gave up 4 bases and V 8 bases, and 10 bases lay outside the gene matches. DNA for the CDR3: TGTGCCAGCCGAGACAGGGCGAGGGGAGAGACCCAGTACTTC. Protein: CASRDRARGETQYF.

This chain connects TRBV7-2 to TRBJ1-1; D perhaps matches TRBD1 (5 bases). Trimming removed 4 bases from V and 3 bases from J, with 15 bases in between. The germline CDR1 and CDR2 sequences are SGHTA and FQGNSA. This CDR3 is 15 amino acids long. The CDR3 DNA is TGTGCCAGCAGCTCCATTCCTGACAGATACACTGAAGCTTTCTTT. It yields the protein CASSSIPDRYTEAFF.

CDR3 sequence: CSVEVLSNQPQHF. In nucleotides, the CDR3 is TGCAGCGTTGAAGTACTTAGCAATCAGCCCCAGCATTTT. The V and J genes are TRBV29-1 and TRBJ1-5; unclear D gene. This CDR3 spans 13 amino acids. The V and J ends lost 1 base and 0 bases respectively, with 4 bases between them. Germline V gene lookup returns CDR1 SQVTM and CDR2 ANQGSEA. Full variable domain (rest looked up from reference TRBV29-1 and TRBJ1-5): SAVISQKPSRDICQRGTSLTIQCQVDSQVTMMFWYRQQPGQSLTLIATANQGSEATYESGFVIDKFPISRPNLTFSTLTVSNMSPEDSSIYLCSVEVLSNQPQHFGDGTRLSIL.

The chain carries TRBV2 and TRBJ2-7; D is unresolved. Per the germline V gene, CDR1 is SNHLY and CDR2 is FYNNEI. The CDR3 has 11 residues. With 2 bases removed from V and 7 bases from J, the gap between germline ends came to 6 bases. Here the CDR3 reads CASSESREQYF. CDR3 nucleotide sequence: TGTGCCAGCAGTGAATCCCGGGAGCAGTACTTC.

This chain connects TRBV19 to TRBJ1-5; no clear D gene. The CDR3 is 13 amino acids. Germline V gene sequence: CDR1 LNHDA, CDR2 SQIVND (reference sequence). The V and J ends lost 6 bases and 3 bases respectively, with 9 bases between them. CDR3 nucleotides: TGTGCCAGTAGCCTGAGGGACAATCAGCCCCAGCATTTT. Residues: CASSLRDNQPQHF.

V gene TRBV3-1 (or the pseudogene TRBV3-2) combines with J gene TRBJ1-5; perhaps TRBD1 as D (6 bases). This CDR3 is built from 17 residues. Germline assignment: CDR1 LGHDT and CDR2 YNNKEL (reference sequence). V shed 1 base and J shed 4 bases, with 17 bases lying between them. CDR3 coding DNA: TGTGCCAGCAGCCAAGCGCCTCCGGGACACCCGAATCAGCCCCAGCATTTT. Amino acid sequence: CASSQAPPGHPNQPQHF.

There are a few counts of this clone. The chain recombines TRBV7-2 with TRBJ1-1, with 9 bases matching TRBD1. The CDR3 sequence is 13 residues long. Germline V gene sequence: CDR1 SGHTA, CDR2 FQGNSA. V dropped 5 bases and J dropped 11; count of bases not matched to a gene: 9. The CDR3 loop reads CASSTHRGLGAFF. In DNA, the CDR3 is TGTGCCAGCAGCACACACAGGGGGCTCGGGGCTTTCTTT.

The chain carries TRBV6-5 and TRBJ1-6, with D tentatively TRBD1 (6 bases). From germline, CDR1 is MNHEY and CDR2 SVGAGI. Trimming pared 7 bases from V and 5 bases from J, leaving 12 bases between. This CDR3 region has 14 residues. CDR3 nucleotide sequence: TGTGCCAGCAACCCGGGACAAGATAATTCACCCCTCCACTTT. This sequence encodes CASNPGQDNSPLHF.